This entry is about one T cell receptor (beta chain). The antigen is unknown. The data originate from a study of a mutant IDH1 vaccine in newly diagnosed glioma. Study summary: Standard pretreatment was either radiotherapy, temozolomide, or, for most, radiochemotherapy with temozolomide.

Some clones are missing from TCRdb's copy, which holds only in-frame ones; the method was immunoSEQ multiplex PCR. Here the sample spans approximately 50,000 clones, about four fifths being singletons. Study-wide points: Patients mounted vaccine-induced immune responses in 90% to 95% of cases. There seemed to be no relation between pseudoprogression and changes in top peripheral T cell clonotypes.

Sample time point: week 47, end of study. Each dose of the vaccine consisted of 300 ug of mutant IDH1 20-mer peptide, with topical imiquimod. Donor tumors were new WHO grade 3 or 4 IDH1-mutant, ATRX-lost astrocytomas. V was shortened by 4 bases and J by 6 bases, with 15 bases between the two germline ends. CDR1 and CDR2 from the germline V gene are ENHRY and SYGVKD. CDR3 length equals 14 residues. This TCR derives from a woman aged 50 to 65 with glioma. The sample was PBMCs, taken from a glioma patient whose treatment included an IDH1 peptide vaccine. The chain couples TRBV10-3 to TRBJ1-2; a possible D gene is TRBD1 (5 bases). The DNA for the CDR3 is TGTGCCATCAGTGTGCGGGGGAAGGACGATGGCTACACCTTC. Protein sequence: CAISVRGKDDGYTF.